These 21 T cell receptor beta chains were all obtained from the same sample, sequenced in a study of blood T cell repertoires in COVID-19. Here immunoSEQ multiplex PCR was the method, and the copy in TCRdb shows in-frame clones only, minus some. The sample holds some 490,000 clones, about nine tenths seen once. The source material was PBMCs or T cells enriched from blood (not recorded which). The origin of the receptors is a woman aged 60-75 years who had recovered from COVID-19.

The chain uses TRBV19 and TRBJ2-3, with a tentative D call TRBD2 (6 bases). This CDR3 is built from 14 residues. Germline CDR1 and CDR2: LNHDA and SQIVND (reference sequence). V lost 4 bases to trimming and J lost 3 bases, with 11 bases between them. The CDR3 DNA follows: TGTGCCAGTAGTACCCCGGGACTTACAGATACGCAGTATTTT. Protein: CASSTPGLTDTQYF.

The genes are TRBV6-5 and TRBJ1-5, with 10 bases identical to TRBD1. J gave up 3 bases and V 7 bases, and 6 bases lay outside the gene matches. The germline gives CDR1 MNHEY, CDR2 SVGAGI. The CDR3 loop spans 15 amino acids. The CDR3 region is CASMGQGRYNQPQHF. CDR3 sequence (DNA): TGTGCCAGCATGGGACAGGGGCGATACAATCAGCCCCAGCATTTT.

J is TRBJ1-3 and V is TRBV10-3, with 8 nucleotides matching TRBD1. From germline, CDR1 is ENHRY and CDR2 SYGVKD. The CDR3 runs 16 residues. V gave up 0 bases and J gave up 8 bases; unmatched junction bases: 9. The CDR3 loop is CAISESILGQGDTIYF. In DNA form, the CDR3 reads TGTGCCATCAGTGAGTCGATTTTAGGACAGGGAGACACCATATATTTT.

Worth noting for this clone: Other DNA sequences in this specimen translate into the identical CDR3. The V call is TRBV29-1, the J call TRBJ1-2; 7 nucleotides line up with TRBD1. V was clipped by 4 bases and J by 6 bases; unmatched bases: 2. This CDR3 has 11 residues. The germline gives CDR1 SQVTM, CDR2 ANQGSEA. CDR3 sequence reads: CSVATGNGYTF. The CDR3 DNA reads as TGCAGCGTTGCGACAGGGAATGGCTACACCTTC.

The chain links TRBV7-9 to TRBJ2-1, with 8 bases lining up with TRBD2. Germline CDR1 is SEHNR and CDR2 is FQNEAQ (reference sequence). V lost 5 bases, J lost 9 bases, and 3 bases stayed unmatched. The length of the CDR3 is 12 residues. CDR3 residues: CASSGAGGEQFF. Here the CDR3 DNA reads TGTGCCAGCAGCGGGGCGGGGGGTGAGCAGTTCTTC.

V and J are TRBV28 and TRBJ2-1; 12 bases are shared with TRBD2. The CDR3 spans 16 residues. Germline V gene lookup returns CDR1 MDHEN and CDR2 SYDVKM. Losses at the gene ends were 6 bases for V and 5 bases for J; bases not matched to a gene: 8. The CDR3 reads CASSPTGTSGHNEQFF. Written as DNA, the CDR3 is TGTGCCAGCAGCCCCACCGGGACTAGCGGGCACAATGAGCAGTTCTTC.

The CDR3 is CASSSKGGTGTQYF. The CDR3 DNA sequence: TGTGCCAGCAGCTCGAAGGGGGGGACGGGTACGCAGTATTTT. The rearrangement joins TRBV7-8 to TRBJ2-3; D perhaps matches TRBD2 (7 bases). The CDR3 spans 14 residues. Germline CDR1 is SGHVS and CDR2 is FQNEAQ. V lost 4 bases to trimming and J lost 8 bases, with 16 bases between them.

The rearrangement uses TRBV27 and TRBJ2-7; a weak D match, TRBD2 (5 bases). Germline assignment: CDR1 MNHEY and CDR2 SMNVEV (reference sequence). V gave up 4 bases and J gave up 6 bases, with 16 bases separating them. This CDR3 is 14 amino acids long. The CDR3 here is CASSSLEGRGEQYV. CDR3 DNA: TGTGCCAGCAGTTCACTTGAGGGTCGGGGCGAGCAGTACGTC.

The rearrangement uses TRBV10-3 and TRBJ2-2, with a possible D match to TRBD2 (6 bases). V lost 7 bases and J lost 2, with 20 bases in between. Germline lookup yields CDR1 ENHRY and CDR2 SYGVKD. The CDR3 extends over 17 amino acids. The CDR3 loop is CAITSTLTGENTGELFF. CDR3 in DNA: TGTGCCATCACTTCCACTTTGACGGGGGAAAACACCGGGGAGCTGTTTTTT.

CDR3 DNA: TGCGCCAGCAGCCCGGCGGGGCTAGCGGTCACAGATACGCAGTATTTT. It specifies CASSPAGLAVTDTQYF. The chain links TRBV5-1 to TRBJ2-3; 7 nucleotides line up with TRBD2. The CDR3 has 16 residues. V lost 4 bases and J lost 2; bases outside the gene matches: 10. Per the germline V gene, CDR1 is SGHRS and CDR2 is YFSETQ.

The J gene is TRBJ1-3, the V gene TRBV6-5, with D possibly TRBD1 on 6 matching bases. CDR1 is MNHEY, CDR2 SVGAGI, per germline. This CDR3 spans 12 amino acids. V was clipped by 6 bases and J by 9 bases, with 12 bases between them. The CDR3 protein is CASSLAGATIYF. CDR3 coding DNA: TGTGCCAGCAGCCTGGCAGGGGCCACCATATATTTT.

This chain joins TRBV5-4 and TRBJ2-3; D is perhaps TRBD2 (6 bases). The ends were cut back, 4 bases at V and 0 bases at J, with 12 bases in the middle. The CDR3 has 15 amino acids. Per germline, CDR1 SGHNT and CDR2 YYREEE (reference sequence). The CDR3 sequence: CASSLGSGSTDTQYF. CDR3 sequence (DNA): TGTGCCAGCAGCCTGGGCAGCGGGAGCACAGATACGCAGTATTTT.

The V gene is TRBV9, the J gene TRBJ1-1; 8 bases line up with TRBD1. The CDR3 spans 14 residues. Germline CDR1 SGDLS, CDR2 YYNGEE. Losses at the gene ends were 4 bases for V and 5 bases for J; bases not matched to a gene: 7. DNA of the CDR3: TGTGCCAGCAGCCCAGGACAGGGAATAACTGAAGCTTTCTTT. It yields the protein CASSPGQGITEAFF.

The chain links TRBV10-3 to TRBJ2-5, with D possibly being TRBD2 (5 bases). Trimming took off 8 bases at V and 5 bases at J, with 9 bases between the two ends. The germline CDR1 and CDR2 sequences are ENHRY and SYGVKD. The CDR3 runs to 11 residues. CDR3 bases: TGTGCCATCCCAGCGGACGAGACCCAGTACTTC. It translates to CAIPADETQYF.

This clone has a single count. The chain recombines TRBV6-4 with TRBJ2-3; a weak D match, TRBD2 (6 bases). The CDR3 loop spans 14 amino acids. The ends were cut back, 4 bases at V and 4 bases at J, with 12 bases in the middle. Per the germline V gene, CDR1 is MRHNA and CDR2 is SNTAGT. The chain's CDR3 is CASSVGTGADTQYF. The CDR3 DNA reads TGTGCCAGCAGTGTTGGGACGGGGGCAGATACGCAGTATTTT.

J is TRBJ2-5 and V is TRBV3-1 (or the pseudogene TRBV3-2); D is unresolved. Trimming took 5 bases from V and 5 from J, leaving 18 bases between them. This CDR3 has 15 amino acids. Germline V gene sequence: CDR1 LGHDT, CDR2 YNNKEL (reference sequence). This CDR3 is CASSFYSGLGETQYF. DNA of the CDR3: TGTGCCAGCAGCTTTTACTCCGGGTTGGGTGAGACCCAGTACTTC.

This rearrangement joins TRBV7-2 to TRBJ2-7; 9 bases align to TRBD1. Trimming cost V 5 bases and J 7 bases; bases outside gene matches: 9. CDR1 is SGHTA, CDR2 FQGNSA, per germline. The CDR3 is 14 amino acids. CDR3 residues: CASSMDRGSGEQYV. CDR3 in DNA: TGTGCCAGCAGCATGGACAGGGGCTCGGGGGAGCAGTACGTC.

The chain uses TRBV4-1 and TRBJ1-6; D gene unclear. The CDR3 has 16 residues. CDR1 is MGHRA, CDR2 YSYEKL, per germline. Between the trimmed V and J ends, which lost 0 bases and 4 bases, there was a span of 10 bases. CDR3 in amino acids: CASSQDPRGYNSPLHF. The CDR3 coding sequence is TGCGCCAGCAGCCAAGATCCCCGCGGTTATAATTCACCCCTCCACTTT.

The chain combines TRBV12-5 with TRBJ2-2, with no clear D. Germline CDR1 is LGHNT and CDR2 is FRNRAP. Trimming pared 6 bases from V and 1 base from J, leaving 9 bases between. CDR3 size: 14 residues. In DNA, the CDR3 is TGTGCTAGTGGAAGAGGAGTGAACACCGGGGAGCTGTTTTTT. Translation: CASGRGVNTGELFF.

The V call is TRBV5-6, the J call TRBJ1-1; D unclear. V lost 2 bases, J lost 4 bases, and 18 bases lay in between. Germline CDR1 reads SGHDT; CDR2 reads YYEEEE. This CDR3 comprises 16 residues. CDR3 in DNA: TGTGCCAGCAGCTTTAATCTATTATATTCGGGCACTGAAGCTTTCTTT. Amino acid sequence: CASSFNLLYSGTEAFF.

In its sample, this clone was seen once. The chain links TRBV19 to TRBJ1-5; TRBD1 aligns across 9 bases. V lost 3 bases to trimming and J lost 0 bases; unmatched junction nucleotides: 9. The CDR3 runs 18 residues. From germline, CDR1 is LNHDA and CDR2 SQIVND (reference sequence). CDR3 nucleotides: TGTGCCAGTAGTATCGGACAGGGGACCATCTATAGCAATCAGCCCCAGCATTTT. Protein sequence: CASSIGQGTIYSNQPQHF.